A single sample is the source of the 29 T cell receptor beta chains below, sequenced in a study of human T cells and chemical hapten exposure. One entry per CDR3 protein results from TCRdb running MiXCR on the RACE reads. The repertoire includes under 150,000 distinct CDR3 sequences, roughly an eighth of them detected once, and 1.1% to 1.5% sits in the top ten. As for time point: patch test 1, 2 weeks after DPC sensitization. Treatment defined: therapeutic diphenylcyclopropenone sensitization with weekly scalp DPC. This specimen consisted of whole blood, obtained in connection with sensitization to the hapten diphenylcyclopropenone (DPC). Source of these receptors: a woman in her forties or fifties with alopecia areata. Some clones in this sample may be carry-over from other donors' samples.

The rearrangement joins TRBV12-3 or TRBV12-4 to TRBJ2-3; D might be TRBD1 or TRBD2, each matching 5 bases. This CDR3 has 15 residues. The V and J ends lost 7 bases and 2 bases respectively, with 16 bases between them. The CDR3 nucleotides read TGTGCCAGCACCCCGGGACCCGCCATCACAGATACGCAGTATTTT. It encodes CASTPGPAITDTQYF.

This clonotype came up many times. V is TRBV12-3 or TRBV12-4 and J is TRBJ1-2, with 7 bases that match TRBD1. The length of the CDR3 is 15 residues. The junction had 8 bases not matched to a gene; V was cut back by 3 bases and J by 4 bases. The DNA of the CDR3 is TGTGCCAGCAGTTTGGGACAGAGTAGTACCTATGGCTACACCTTC. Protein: CASSLGQSSTYGYTF.

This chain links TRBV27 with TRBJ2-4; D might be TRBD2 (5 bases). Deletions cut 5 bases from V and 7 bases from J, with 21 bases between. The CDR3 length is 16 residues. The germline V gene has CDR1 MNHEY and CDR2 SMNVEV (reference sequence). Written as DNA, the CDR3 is TGTGCCAGCAGTCAGCTACCCGGGCCCGAGGGCAACATTCAGTACTTC. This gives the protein CASSQLPGPEGNIQYF.

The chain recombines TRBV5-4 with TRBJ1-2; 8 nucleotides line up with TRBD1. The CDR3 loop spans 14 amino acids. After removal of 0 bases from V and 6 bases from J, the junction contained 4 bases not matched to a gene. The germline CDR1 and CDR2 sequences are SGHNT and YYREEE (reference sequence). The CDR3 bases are TGTGCCAGCAGCTTGGCAGGGGGCTTGCATGGCTACACCTTC. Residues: CASSLAGGLHGYTF.

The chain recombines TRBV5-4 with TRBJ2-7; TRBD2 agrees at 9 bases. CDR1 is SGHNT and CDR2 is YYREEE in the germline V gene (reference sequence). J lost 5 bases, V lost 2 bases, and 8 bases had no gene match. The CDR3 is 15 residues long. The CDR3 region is CASSFLAGGPDEQYF. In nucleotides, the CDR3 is TGTGCCAGCAGCTTTCTCGCGGGAGGGCCTGACGAGCAGTACTTC.

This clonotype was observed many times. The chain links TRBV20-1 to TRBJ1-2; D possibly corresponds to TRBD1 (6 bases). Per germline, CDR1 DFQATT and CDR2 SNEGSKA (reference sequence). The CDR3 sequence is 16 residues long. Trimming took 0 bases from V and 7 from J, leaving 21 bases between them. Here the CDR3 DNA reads TGCAGTGCTAGAGAGCCACCCCGGGGGGCAACTGGTGGCTACACCTTC. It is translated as CSAREPPRGATGGYTF.

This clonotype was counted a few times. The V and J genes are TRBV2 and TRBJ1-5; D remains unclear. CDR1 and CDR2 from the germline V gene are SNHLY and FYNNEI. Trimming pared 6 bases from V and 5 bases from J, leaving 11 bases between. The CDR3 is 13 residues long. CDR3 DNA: TGTGCCAGCAGCCGGGAACCCTATCAGCCCCAGCATTTT. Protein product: CASSREPYQPQHF.

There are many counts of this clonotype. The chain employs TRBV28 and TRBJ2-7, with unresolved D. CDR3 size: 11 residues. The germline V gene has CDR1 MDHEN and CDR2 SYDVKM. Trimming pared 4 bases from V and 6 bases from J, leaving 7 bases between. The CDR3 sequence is CASSSPVEQYF. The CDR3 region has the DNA TGTGCCAGCAGTTCTCCGGTCGAGCAGTACTTC.

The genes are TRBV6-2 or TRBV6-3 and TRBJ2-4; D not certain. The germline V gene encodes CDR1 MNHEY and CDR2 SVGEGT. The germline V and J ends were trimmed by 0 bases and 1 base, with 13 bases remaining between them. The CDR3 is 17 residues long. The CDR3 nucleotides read TGTGCCAGCAGTTACTCCTTACCCCCCTGGGCCAAAAACATTCAGTACTTC. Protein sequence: CASSYSLPPWAKNIQYF.

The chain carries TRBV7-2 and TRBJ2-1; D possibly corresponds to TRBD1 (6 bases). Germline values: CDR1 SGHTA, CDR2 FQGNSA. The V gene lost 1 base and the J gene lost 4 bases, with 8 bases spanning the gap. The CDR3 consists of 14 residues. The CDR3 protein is CASSLGQAYNEQFF. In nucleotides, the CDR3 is TGTGCCAGCAGCTTAGGACAGGCGTACAATGAGCAGTTCTTC.

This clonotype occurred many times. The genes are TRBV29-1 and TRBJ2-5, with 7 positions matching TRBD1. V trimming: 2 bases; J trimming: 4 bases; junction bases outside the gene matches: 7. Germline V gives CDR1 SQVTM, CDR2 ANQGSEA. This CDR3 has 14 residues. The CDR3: CSVEWPPGGETQYF. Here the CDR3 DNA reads TGCAGCGTTGAATGGCCTCCAGGGGGAGAGACCCAGTACTTC.

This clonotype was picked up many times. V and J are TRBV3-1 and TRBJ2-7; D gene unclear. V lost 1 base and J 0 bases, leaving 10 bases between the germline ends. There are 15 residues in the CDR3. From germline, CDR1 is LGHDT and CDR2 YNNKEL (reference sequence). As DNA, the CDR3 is TGTGCCAGCAGCCAAGGCTACAGTAGCTCCTACGAGCAGTACTTC. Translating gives CASSQGYSSSYEQYF.

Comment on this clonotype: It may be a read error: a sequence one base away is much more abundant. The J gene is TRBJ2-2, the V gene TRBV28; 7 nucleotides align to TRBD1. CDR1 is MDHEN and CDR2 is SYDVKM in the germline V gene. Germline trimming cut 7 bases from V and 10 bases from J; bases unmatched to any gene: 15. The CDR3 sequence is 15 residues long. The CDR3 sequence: CASNQAGTALEELFF. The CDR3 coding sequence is TGTGCCAGCAACCAAGCCGGGACAGCTCTGGAGGAGCTGTTTTTT.

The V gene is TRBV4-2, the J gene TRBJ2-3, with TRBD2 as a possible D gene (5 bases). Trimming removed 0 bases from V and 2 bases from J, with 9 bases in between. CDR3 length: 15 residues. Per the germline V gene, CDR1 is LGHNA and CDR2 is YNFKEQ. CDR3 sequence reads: CASSQDAGPTDTQYF. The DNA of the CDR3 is TGTGCCAGCAGCCAAGACGCGGGCCCCACAGATACGCAGTATTTT.

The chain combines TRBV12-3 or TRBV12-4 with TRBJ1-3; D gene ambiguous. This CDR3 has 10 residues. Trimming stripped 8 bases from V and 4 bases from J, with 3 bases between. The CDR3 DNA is TGTGCCAGCTGCGGAAACACCATATATTTT. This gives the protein CASCGNTIYF.

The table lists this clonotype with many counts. CDR3 loop: CASSWGQLNSPLHF. The DNA of the CDR3 is TGTGCCAGCAGCTGGGGACAGTTAAATTCACCCCTCCACTTT. This rearrangement joins TRBV6-5 to TRBJ1-6; 7 bases align to TRBD1. Germline loops: CDR1 MNHEY, CDR2 SVGAGI. Trimming cost V 6 bases and J 7 bases; bases outside gene matches: 6. This CDR3 has 14 amino acids.

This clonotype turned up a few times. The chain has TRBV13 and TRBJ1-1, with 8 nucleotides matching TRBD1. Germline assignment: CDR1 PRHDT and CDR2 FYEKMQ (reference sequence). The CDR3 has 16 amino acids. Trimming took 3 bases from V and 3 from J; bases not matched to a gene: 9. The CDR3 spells CASSFGQGGFHTEAFF. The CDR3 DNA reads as TGTGCCAGCAGCTTCGGACAGGGTGGTTTTCACACTGAAGCTTTCTTT.

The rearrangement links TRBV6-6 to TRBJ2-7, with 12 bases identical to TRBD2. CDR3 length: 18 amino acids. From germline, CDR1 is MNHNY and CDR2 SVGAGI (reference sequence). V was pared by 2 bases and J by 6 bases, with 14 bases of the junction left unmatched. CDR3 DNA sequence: TGTGCCAGCAGTTACGTACTAGCGGGAGGAGCCTTTCACAGCGAGCAGTACTTC. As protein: CASSYVLAGGAFHSEQYF.

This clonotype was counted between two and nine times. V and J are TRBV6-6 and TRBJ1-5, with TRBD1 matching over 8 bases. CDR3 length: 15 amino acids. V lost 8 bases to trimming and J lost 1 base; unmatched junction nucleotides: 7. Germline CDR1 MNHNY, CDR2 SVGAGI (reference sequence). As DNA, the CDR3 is TGTGCCAGCGGAGGACAGGGAGGGAGCAATCAGCCCCAGCATTTT. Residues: CASGGQGGSNQPQHF.

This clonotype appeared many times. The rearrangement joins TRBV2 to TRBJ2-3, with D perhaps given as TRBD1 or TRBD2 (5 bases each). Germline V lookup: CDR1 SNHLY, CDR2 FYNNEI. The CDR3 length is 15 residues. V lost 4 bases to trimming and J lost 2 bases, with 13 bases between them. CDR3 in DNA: TGTGCCAGCAGTGGACGGGGACCTTCCACAGATACGCAGTATTTT. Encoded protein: CASSGRGPSTDTQYF.

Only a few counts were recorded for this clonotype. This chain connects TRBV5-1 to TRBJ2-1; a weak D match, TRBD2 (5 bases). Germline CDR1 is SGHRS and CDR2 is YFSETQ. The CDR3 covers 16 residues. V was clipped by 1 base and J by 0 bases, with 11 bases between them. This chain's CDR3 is CASSLYGTSSYNEQFF. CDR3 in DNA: TGCGCCAGCAGCTTGTACGGAACTAGCTCCTACAATGAGCAGTTCTTC. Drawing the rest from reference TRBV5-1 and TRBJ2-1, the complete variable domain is KAGVTQTPRYLIKTRGQQVTLSCSPISGHRSVSWYQQTPGQGLQFLFEYFSETQRNKGNFPGRFSGRQFSNSRSEMNVSTLELGDSALYLCASSLYGTSSYNEQFFGPGTRLTVL.

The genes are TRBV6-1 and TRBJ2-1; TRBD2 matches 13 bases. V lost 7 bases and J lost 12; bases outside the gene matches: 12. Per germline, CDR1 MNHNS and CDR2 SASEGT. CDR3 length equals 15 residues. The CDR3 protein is CASTTGTSGKGGQFF. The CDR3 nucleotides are TGTGCCAGCACCACCGGGACTAGCGGGAAGGGGGGGCAGTTCTTC.

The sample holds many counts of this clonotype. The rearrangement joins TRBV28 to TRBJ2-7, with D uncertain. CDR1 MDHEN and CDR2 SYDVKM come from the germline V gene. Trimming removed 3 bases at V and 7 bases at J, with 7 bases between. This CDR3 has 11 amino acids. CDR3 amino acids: CASSFRREQYF. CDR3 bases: TGTGCCAGCAGTTTCCGACGGGAGCAGTACTTC.

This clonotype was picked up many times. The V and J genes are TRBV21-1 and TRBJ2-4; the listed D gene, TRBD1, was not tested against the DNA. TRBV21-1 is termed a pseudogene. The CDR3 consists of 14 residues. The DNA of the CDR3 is TGTGCCAGCAGTCTCGGGACGGTCGAAAACATTCAGTACTTC. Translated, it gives CASSLGTVENIQYF.

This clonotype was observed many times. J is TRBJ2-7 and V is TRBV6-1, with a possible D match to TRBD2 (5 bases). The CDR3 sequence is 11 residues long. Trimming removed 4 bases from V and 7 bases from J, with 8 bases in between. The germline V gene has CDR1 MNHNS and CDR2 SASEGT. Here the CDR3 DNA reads TGTGCCAGCAGTGTCCGAGGGGAGCAGTACTTC. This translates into CASSVRGEQYF.

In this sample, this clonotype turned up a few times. CDR3 in amino acids: CSVEGVNTGELFF. The CDR3 region has the DNA TGCAGCGTTGAAGGAGTGAACACCGGGGAGCTGTTTTTT. The rearrangement joins TRBV29-1 to TRBJ2-2; D not resolved. V was trimmed by 1 base and J by 1 base, leaving 4 bases between them. From germline, CDR1 is SQVTM and CDR2 ANQGSEA. The CDR3 has 13 residues.

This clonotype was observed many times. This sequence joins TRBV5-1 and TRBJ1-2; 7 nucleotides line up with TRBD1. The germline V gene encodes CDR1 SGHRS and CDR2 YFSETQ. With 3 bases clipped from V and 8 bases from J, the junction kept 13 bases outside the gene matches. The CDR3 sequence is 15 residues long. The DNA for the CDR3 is TGCGCCAGCAGCTCGCGGGACAGAGCAGGCGCCGGCTACACCTTC. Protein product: CASSSRDRAGAGYTF.

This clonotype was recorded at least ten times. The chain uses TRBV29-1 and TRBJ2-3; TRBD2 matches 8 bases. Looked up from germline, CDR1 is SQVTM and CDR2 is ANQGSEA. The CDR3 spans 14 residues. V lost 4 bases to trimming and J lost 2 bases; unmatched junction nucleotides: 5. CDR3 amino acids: CSVVGGAFTDTQYF. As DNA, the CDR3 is TGCAGCGTTGTCGGGGGGGCTTTCACAGATACGCAGTATTTT.

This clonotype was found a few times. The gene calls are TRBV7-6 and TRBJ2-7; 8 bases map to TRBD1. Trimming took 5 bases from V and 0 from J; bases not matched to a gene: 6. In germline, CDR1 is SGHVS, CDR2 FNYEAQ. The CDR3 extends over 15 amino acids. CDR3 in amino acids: CASSLPGTGSYEQYF. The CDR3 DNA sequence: TGTGCCAGCAGCCTACCCGGGACAGGCTCCTACGAGCAGTACTTC.